Many counts were recorded for the clone carrying this T cell receptor beta chain. Unique molecular identifiers tagged individual cDNA molecules. TCRdb independently ran MiXCR on the 5' RACE reads; one entry per CDR3 protein. The sample has 85,000 to 100,000 distinct CDR3 sequences, approximately 11% seen once. The sample comes from a study of early T cells in non-severe SARS-CoV-2 infection. The starting material was whole blood, obtained at baseline. The clonotype comes from an adult who was a healthcare worker with PCR-confirmed SARS-CoV-2 infection or an uninfected control (not recorded which).

The CDR3 nucleotides read TGTGCCAGCAGCTTAGATCAGCGGGAAGGCGGGGATACGCAGTATTTT. Its protein product is CASSLDQREGGDTQYF. This sequence joins TRBV11-2 and TRBJ2-3; 7 nucleotides agree with TRBD2. V was pared by 0 bases and J by 6 bases, with 9 bases of the junction left unmatched. The CDR3 consists of 16 residues. Germline lookup yields CDR1 SGHAT and CDR2 FQNNGV.